This T cell receptor (beta chain) was sequenced in a study of CD8+ T cells in alopecia areata. Regarding the study as a whole: Many expanded lesional clones persisted in scalp and blood during tofacitinib. The treated group had a single nonresponder, limiting CD8+ expansion-response conclusions. With patients, TCR sharing proved less clear than in mice, a difference possibly related to HLA. More clonal than normal scalp was lesional scalp, particularly alopecia totalis/universalis.

Germline V gives CDR1 SGHRS, CDR2 YFSETQ. CDR3 size: 14 residues. V shed 0 bases, J shed 8 bases, and the junction held 5 bases outside the gene matches. Sample treatment: oral pan-JAK inhibitor, 5-10 mg twice daily. It was cDNA, reverse transcribed from extracted RNA, that served as the sequencing template. Repertoires were generated with immunoSEQ multiplex PCR, while TCRdb's copy carries only in-frame clones and drops some. Of over 100,000 clones detected, around 53% appear once; the ten largest clones hold roughly 0.5%. The table lists this clone with a few counts. Its antigen is not identified. The J gene is TRBJ1-2, the V gene TRBV5-1; 9 bases fit TRBD1. This TCR came from a human donor with alopecia areata. The sequences come from CD4+ T cells sorted from blood, collected at week 4, from a patient treated with tofacitinib. The CDR3, as DNA: TGCGCCAGCAGCTTGGGGGACAGGGCGGACGGCTACACCTTC. Translated: CASSLGDRADGYTF.